The rows below give T cell receptor beta chains drawn from one sample of a study of cytomegalovirus exposure and HLA in healthy donors. The data were produced by immunoSEQ multiplex PCR, yet TCRdb's version contains in-frame clones alone and is incomplete. The sample has 75,000 to 90,000 clones; approximately 79% are singletons. The material sequenced was PBMCs. Every receptor here comes from a human donor in good health. CDR3s include the opening cysteine and the closing phenylalanine or tryptophan. The order of the fields is J gene, V gene, D gene, CDR3 DNA, CDR3 protein. D genes are given only for firm matches.

TRBJ1-2 | TRBV5-6 | TRBD1 | TGTGCCAGCAGCTCGGGACAGCTCTATGGCTACACCTTC | CASSSGQLYGYTF
TRBJ2-7 | TRBV10-3 | NA | TGTGCCATCAGTGTGAGACAGGGAGGCTACGAGCAGTACTTC | CAISVRQGGYEQYF
TRBJ1-4 | TRBV4-1 | NA | TGCGCCAGCAGCCAGGCCCAGAGGGCGACTAATGAAAAACTGTTTTTT | CASSQAQRATNEKLFF
TRBJ1-2 | TRBV4-3 | TRBD1 | TGCGCCAGCAGCCAAGATTATTTGGGACAGGGGAACTATGGCTACACCTTC | CASSQDYLGQGNYGYTF
TRBJ1-6 | TRBV10-3 | NA | TGTGCCATCAGTGAGTCAGGGGAGGCCTATAATTCACCCCTCCACTTT | CAISESGEAYNSPLHF
TRBJ2-1 | TRBV29-1 | NA | TGCAGCGTTCGTCACAATGAGCAGTTCTTC | CSVRHNEQFF
TRBJ1-1 | TRBV2 | NA | TGTGCCAGCAGTGATTTCGGAGGGGCGAACACTGAAGCTTTCTTT | CASSDFGGANTEAFF
TRBJ2-5 | TRBV19 | TRBD1 | TGTGCCAGTAGTATAGTCGTCCACAGGGGATACGAGACCCAGTACTTC | CASSIVVHRGYETQYF
TRBJ2-1 | TRBV27 | TRBD2 | TGTGCCAGCAGTCCCCTAGCGGGGGGGCTAAATGAGCAGTTCTTC | CASSPLAGGLNEQFF
TRBJ2-7 | TRBV6-1 | NA | TGTGCCACCTTGGTCCGGGTAACCTACGAGCAGTACTTC | CATLVRVTYEQYF